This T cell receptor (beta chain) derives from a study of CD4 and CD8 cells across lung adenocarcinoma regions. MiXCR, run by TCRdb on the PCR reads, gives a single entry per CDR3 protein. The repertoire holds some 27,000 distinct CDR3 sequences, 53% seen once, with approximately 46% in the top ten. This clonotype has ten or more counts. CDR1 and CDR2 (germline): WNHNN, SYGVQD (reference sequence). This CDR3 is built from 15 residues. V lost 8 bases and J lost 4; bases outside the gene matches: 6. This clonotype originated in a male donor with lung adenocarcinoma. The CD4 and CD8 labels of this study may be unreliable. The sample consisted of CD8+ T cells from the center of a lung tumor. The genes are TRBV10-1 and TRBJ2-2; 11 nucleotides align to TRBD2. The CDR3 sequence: CASGKGTSGTGELFF. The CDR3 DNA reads TGCGCCAGCGGAAAAGGGACTAGCGGCACCGGGGAGCTGTTTTTT.